A selection of T cell receptor beta chains follows, all from one sample in a study of technical replicates of blood from a handful of donors. Sequencing used immunoSEQ multiplex PCR; TCRdb keeps in-frame clones, though not all of them. The repertoire holds around 70,000 clones, with approximately 95% as singletons. Sequenced material: T cells isolated from PBMCs. The receptors shown here come from a human donor in good health. Each CDR3 is given with its conserved first and last residue. Fields, in order: CDR3 length, J gene, V gene, D gene, clone size, CDR3 protein, CDR3 DNA. A D gene is named only where the DNA matches it firmly. Part of the rows lack a size; the others show once, few, many or a class for expanded clones.

CDR3 length: 15; J gene: TRBJ2-5; V gene: TRBV10-3; D gene: TRBD2; clone size: .; CDR3 protein: CAIRSDQRGAETQYF; CDR3 DNA: TGTGCCATCAGGAGCGATCAGCGGGGCGCGGAGACCCAGTACTTC
CDR3 length: 13; J gene: TRBJ1-1; V gene: TRBV30; D gene: TRBD1; clone size: .; CDR3 protein: CAWKDREEAEAFF; CDR3 DNA: TGTGCCTGGAAAGACAGGGAGGAGGCTGAAGCTTTCTTT
CDR3 length: 14; J gene: TRBJ1-5; V gene: TRBV6-1; D gene: .; clone size: once; CDR3 protein: CASSDGNPNQPQHF; CDR3 DNA: TGTGCCAGCAGTGACGGGAACCCCAATCAGCCCCAGCATTTT
CDR3 length: 15; J gene: TRBJ2-7; V gene: TRBV5-1; D gene: TRBD2; clone size: .; CDR3 protein: CASSLGVAGVYEQYF; CDR3 DNA: TGCGCCAGCAGCTTGGGGGTAGCGGGAGTATACGAGCAGTACTTC
CDR3 length: 14; J gene: TRBJ1-1; V gene: TRBV6-5; D gene: .; clone size: .; CDR3 protein: CASSVAGWGTEAFF; CDR3 DNA: TGTGCCAGCAGCGTAGCGGGCTGGGGCACTGAAGCTTTCTTT
CDR3 length: 14; J gene: TRBJ1-2; V gene: TRBV29-1; D gene: TRBD1; clone size: .; CDR3 protein: CSVARQGEAYGYTF; CDR3 DNA: TGCAGCGTTGCAAGACAGGGTGAGGCCTATGGCTACACCTTC
CDR3 length: 14; J gene: TRBJ1-1; V gene: TRBV7-7; D gene: TRBD1; clone size: .; CDR3 protein: CASSPRGPPSEAFF; CDR3 DNA: TGTGCTAGCAGCCCTAGGGGGCCCCCCTCTGAAGCTTTCTTT
CDR3 length: 16; J gene: TRBJ2-7; V gene: TRBV5-4; D gene: TRBD2; clone size: .; CDR3 protein: CASSRAGVSRSYEQYF; CDR3 DNA: TGTGCCAGCAGCCGGGCGGGAGTCAGTCGCTCCTACGAGCAGTACTTC
CDR3 length: 16; J gene: TRBJ2-1; V gene: TRBV19; D gene: .; clone size: .; CDR3 protein: CASRRGPGDGNNEQFF; CDR3 DNA: TGTGCCAGTAGAAGGGGCCCAGGGGACGGGAACAATGAGCAGTTCTTC
CDR3 length: 12; J gene: TRBJ1-1; V gene: TRBV7-2; D gene: .; clone size: .; CDR3 protein: CASSSRIPEAFF; CDR3 DNA: TGTGCCAGCAGCTCTAGGATCCCTGAAGCTTTCTTT
CDR3 length: 13; J gene: TRBJ1-1; V gene: TRBV5-1; D gene: .; clone size: .; CDR3 protein: CASSPRRNTEAFF; CDR3 DNA: TGCGCCAGCAGCCCTCGCAGGAACACTGAAGCTTTCTTT
CDR3 length: 17; J gene: TRBJ1-5; V gene: TRBV4-2; D gene: .; clone size: .; CDR3 protein: CASSQDRANRDRQPQHF; CDR3 DNA: TGTGCCAGCAGCCAAGATAGGGCCAACAGGGATCGTCAGCCCCAGCATTTT
CDR3 length: 14; J gene: TRBJ2-7; V gene: TRBV5-1; D gene: .; clone size: .; CDR3 protein: CASSLTGHSYEQYF; CDR3 DNA: TGCGCCAGCAGCTTAACGGGACATTCATACGAGCAGTACTTC
CDR3 length: 13; J gene: TRBJ2-3; V gene: TRBV2; D gene: .; clone size: .; CDR3 protein: CASSEENTDTQYF; CDR3 DNA: TGTGCCAGCAGTGAGGAGAACACAGATACGCAGTATTTT
CDR3 length: 17; J gene: TRBJ1-2; V gene: TRBV7-9; D gene: TRBD1; clone size: .; CDR3 protein: CASSPAPAQPGGGGYTF; CDR3 DNA: TGTGCCAGCAGCCCGGCCCCGGCCCAGCCAGGGGGCGGCGGCTACACCTTC
CDR3 length: 14; J gene: TRBJ1-1; V gene: TRBV11-3; D gene: .; clone size: once; CDR3 protein: CASSLHVRDTEAFF; CDR3 DNA: TGTGCCAGCAGCTTACATGTGAGGGACACTGAAGCTTTCTTT
CDR3 length: 12; J gene: TRBJ1-2; V gene: TRBV29-1; D gene: .; clone size: .; CDR3 protein: CSVLGGGYGYTF; CDR3 DNA: TGCAGCGTTCTCGGGGGAGGCTATGGCTACACCTTC
CDR3 length: 18; J gene: TRBJ2-6; V gene: TRBV7-8; D gene: .; clone size: .; CDR3 protein: CASSLRPGGASGANVLTF; CDR3 DNA: TGTGCCAGCAGCCTTCGTCCCGGGGGAGCCTCTGGGGCCAACGTCCTGACTTTC
CDR3 length: 17; J gene: TRBJ2-5; V gene: TRBV5-1; D gene: TRBD2; clone size: .; CDR3 protein: CASSLDPLAGGPETQYF; CDR3 DNA: TGCGCCAGCAGCTTGGACCCTCTAGCGGGGGGGCCAGAGACCCAGTACTTC
CDR3 length: 15; J gene: TRBJ2-7; V gene: TRBV5-1; D gene: .; clone size: .; CDR3 protein: CASSLSQGRNYEQYF; CDR3 DNA: TGCGCCAGCAGCTTGTCCCAGGGCCGTAACTACGAGCAGTACTTC
CDR3 length: 17; J gene: TRBJ1-5; V gene: TRBV15; D gene: .; clone size: once; CDR3 protein: CATSSRPTEYSNQPQHF; CDR3 DNA: TGTGCCACCAGCAGCCGCCCGACAGAGTATAGCAATCAGCCCCAGCATTTT